These 16 T cell receptor beta chains came from one sample sequenced in a study of T cells after yellow fever vaccination. One entry per CDR3 protein results from TCRdb running MiXCR on the 5' RACE reads. The data contain about 340,000 distinct CDR3 sequences, 8.5% to 10% of them seen just once; the ten biggest clones take up approximately 19%. The material was PBMCs, obtained on the day of the first yellow fever vaccination. The receptors were sampled from a man aged 18 to 30 who received the YFV17D yellow fever vaccine.

This rearrangement joins TRBV29-1 to TRBJ2-1, with 7 bases that match TRBD2. With 3 bases clipped from V and 7 bases from J, the junction kept 3 bases outside the gene matches. The CDR3 totals 12 residues. The V gene's germline CDR1 is SQVTM and CDR2 ANQGSEA. CDR3 coding DNA: TGCAGCGTTGATCCGGGACTAAATGAGCAGTTCTTC. Translating gives CSVDPGLNEQFF.

This clonotype has more than one count but fewer than ten. The chain employs TRBV18 and TRBJ2-1; 9 bases fit TRBD2. Looked up from germline, CDR1 is KGHSH and CDR2 is LQKENI. Trimming removed 0 bases from V and 2 bases from J; junction bases left unmatched: 2. The CDR3 loop spans 16 amino acids. The CDR3, as DNA: TGTGCCAGCTCACCACCGGGACTAGCTACCTACAATGAGCAGTTCTTC. Amino acids: CASSPPGLATYNEQFF.

In its sample, this clonotype was seen a few times. The chain combines TRBV20-1 with TRBJ2-7; D unclear. The CDR3 is 12 residues long. Germline-derived CDR1 and CDR2 are DFQATT and SNEGSKA (reference sequence). V was cut by 4 bases and J by 2 bases, with 9 bases left in between. CDR3 in amino acids: CSAKGIAYEQYF. CDR3 nucleotide sequence: TGCAGTGCTAAAGGGATCGCCTACGAGCAGTACTTC.

This clonotype was recorded at least ten times. The CDR3 DNA reads TGTGCCAGCAGCTTCGTAGGGGGGGAGACCCAGTACTTC. As protein: CASSFVGGETQYF. The rearrangement uses TRBV5-5 and TRBJ2-5; D may match TRBD1 or TRBD2 (6 bases each). V lost 2 bases and J 5 bases, leaving 10 bases between the germline ends. From germline, CDR1 is SGHKS and CDR2 YYEKEE (reference sequence). This CDR3 comprises 13 residues.

The J gene is TRBJ2-1, the V gene TRBV5-1; 13 bases agree with TRBD2. V lost 5 bases and J lost 9; bases outside the gene matches: 14. CDR1 and CDR2 (germline): SGHRS, YFSETQ. The CDR3 loop spans 17 amino acids. CDR3 nucleotides: TGCGCCAGCAGGATGGGGGCCGGGACTAGCGGGGTCGGTGAGCAGTTCTTC. The encoded protein is CASRMGAGTSGVGEQFF.

This clonotype was detected only a few times. The chain links TRBV7-2 to TRBJ2-2, with 10 bases that match TRBD2. The CDR3 is 18 residues long. V gave up 0 bases and J gave up 3 bases; unmatched junction bases: 7. Germline CDR1 is SGHTA and CDR2 is FQGNSA. CDR3 in DNA: TGTGCCAGCAGCTTAGCTAGCGGGGGGTTAATTTACACCGGGGAGCTGTTTTTT. Protein product: CASSLASGGLIYTGELFF.

The gene calls are TRBV5-1 and TRBJ2-5; possible D gene TRBD1, 6 bases. The CDR3 consists of 16 residues. V was clipped by 4 bases and J by 4 bases, with 20 bases between them. CDR1 and CDR2 (germline): SGHRS, YFSETQ. CDR3 loop: CASSPPTGVEGETQYF. In nucleotides, the CDR3 is TGCGCCAGCAGCCCTCCGACAGGCGTCGAAGGAGAGACCCAGTACTTC.

This chain links TRBV12-3 or TRBV12-4 with TRBJ1-2; 7 bases agree with TRBD1. The CDR3 is made up of 14 amino acids. V trimming: 6 bases; J trimming: 4 bases; junction bases outside the gene matches: 8. The CDR3 bases are TGTGCCAGCAGGATGGACAGGCGCCTCTATGGCTACACCTTC. It codes for CASRMDRRLYGYTF.

The rearrangement uses TRBV3-1 and TRBJ2-7, with 7 bases identical to TRBD1. Germline values: CDR1 LGHDT, CDR2 YNNKEL (reference sequence). The CDR3 has 14 amino acids. The V segment lost 3 bases and the J segment 8 bases; nucleotides outside the gene matches: 10. CDR3 residues: CASSHRDSRRKQYV. The CDR3 bases are TGTGCCAGCAGCCACCGGGACAGTCGTCGCAAGCAGTACGTC.

In its sample, this clonotype was seen a few times. The gene calls are TRBV12-3 or TRBV12-4 and TRBJ2-6, with 10 bases aligning to TRBD1. With 2 bases clipped from V and 3 bases from J, the junction kept 4 bases outside the gene matches. The CDR3 loop spans 17 amino acids. The CDR3: CASSLRDRGGGANVLTF. The CDR3 region has the DNA TGTGCCAGCAGTTTAAGGGACAGGGGCGGTGGGGCCAACGTCCTGACTTTC.

The chain uses TRBV7-8 and TRBJ2-1, with 8 bases aligning to TRBD1. With V trimmed by 3 bases and J by 4 bases, 5 bases remained unmatched. The CDR3 contains 15 residues. Germline V lookup: CDR1 SGHVS, CDR2 FQNEAQ. The CDR3 is CASSLDRVSYNEQFF. The CDR3 region has the DNA TGTGCCAGCAGCTTGGACAGGGTTTCTTACAATGAGCAGTTCTTC.

This rearrangement joins TRBV2 to TRBJ2-3; D possibly corresponds to TRBD2 (7 bases). This CDR3 spans 15 amino acids. V was clipped by 4 bases and J by 1 base, with 12 bases between them. Germline V gene lookup returns CDR1 SNHLY and CDR2 FYNNEI. This chain's CDR3 is CASSVGAGGTDTQYF. The CDR3 DNA sequence: TGTGCCAGCAGTGTGGGGGCGGGGGGCACAGATACGCAGTATTTT.

This sequence joins TRBV7-3 and TRBJ1-3, with D possibly being TRBD1 (6 bases). The V gene lost 1 base and the J gene lost 1 base, with 14 bases spanning the gap. Germline CDR1 and CDR2: SGHTA and FQGTGA. The CDR3 is 17 amino acids. Here the CDR3 reads CASSLNPRGASGNTIYF. The CDR3 nucleotides read TGTGCCAGCAGCTTAAACCCCCGGGGGGCGTCTGGAAACACCATATATTTT.

This clonotype was counted between two and nine times. The genes are TRBV19 and TRBJ2-3, with D unresolved. This CDR3 is built from 15 residues. From germline, CDR1 is LNHDA and CDR2 SQIVND (reference sequence). The V end was cut by 1 base, the J end by 2 bases, with 10 bases between. CDR3 sequence (DNA): TGTGCCAGTAGTATAGGTGACACCGTCACAGATACGCAGTATTTT. This gives the protein CASSIGDTVTDTQYF.

V and J are TRBV5-4 and TRBJ2-6; D gene uncertain. The CDR3 length is 17 residues. Trimming stripped 4 bases from V and 0 bases from J, with 14 bases between. Germline loops: CDR1 SGHNT, CDR2 YYREEE (reference sequence). The CDR3 sequence is CASSPSSTPSGANVLTF. The CDR3 region has the DNA TGTGCCAGCAGCCCATCATCCACCCCCTCTGGGGCCAACGTCCTGACTTTC.

J is TRBJ1-5 and V is TRBV4-1, with 8 bases lining up with TRBD1. Germline CDR1 MGHRA, CDR2 YSYEKL. The CDR3 has 22 amino acids. J lost 0 bases, V lost 0 bases, and 19 bases had no gene match. DNA of the CDR3: TGCGCCAGCAGCCAAGATCCCCCGACAGGGGCGCCCGTAAGATATAGCAATCAGCCCCAGCATTTT. Translation gives CASSQDPPTGAPVRYSNQPQHF.